The rows below give T cell receptor beta chains drawn from one sample of a study of control samples from healthy donors and cancer patients. Libraries were prepared by immunoSEQ multiplex PCR; TCRdb keeps only in-frame clonotypes and omits some of them. The sample lists 150,000 to 200,000 clones, 90% to 95% seen once, with around 1.5% in the top ten. Sequencing was carried out using blood. These receptors were taken from a woman younger than 45 in good health. Each CDR3 is given with its conserved first and last residue. Each record gives: J gene, clone size, V gene, D gene, CDR3 DNA, CDR3 protein. A D gene is named only where the DNA matches it firmly. Only some rows state a clone size, as once, few, many or a class for expanded clones.

J gene: TRBJ1-2
clone size: NA
V gene: TRBV6-2/TRBV6-3
D gene: NA
CDR3 DNA: TGTGCCAGCAGTTTCACCCAGGCTAACTATGGCTACACCTTC
CDR3 protein: CASSFTQANYGYTF

J gene: TRBJ1-6
clone size: NA
V gene: TRBV6-1
D gene: NA
CDR3 DNA: TGTGCCAGCAGTGAACAGGTTCGTTCACCCCTCCACTTT
CDR3 protein: CASSEQVRSPLHF

J gene: TRBJ1-5
clone size: NA
V gene: TRBV7-9
D gene: NA
CDR3 DNA: TGTGCCAGCAGCTTGGGCGGGTATAGCAATCAGCCCCAGCATTTT
CDR3 protein: CASSLGGYSNQPQHF

J gene: TRBJ2-7
clone size: NA
V gene: TRBV5-1
D gene: TRBD1
CDR3 DNA: TGCGCCAGCAGCTCCGGGACAGGGGTTTCCTACGAGCAGTACTTC
CDR3 protein: CASSSGTGVSYEQYF

J gene: TRBJ2-3
clone size: NA
V gene: TRBV3-1/TRBV3-2
D gene: TRBD2
CDR3 DNA: TGTGCCAGCAGCCAAGGGGCTAGCGGGGTCACAGATACGCAGTATTTT
CDR3 protein: CASSQGASGVTDTQYF

J gene: TRBJ2-7
clone size: NA
V gene: TRBV5-1
D gene: TRBD1
CDR3 DNA: TGCGCCAGCAGCTTATGGACAGGGTTAAGCGAGCAGTACTTC
CDR3 protein: CASSLWTGLSEQYF

J gene: TRBJ2-7
clone size: NA
V gene: TRBV27
D gene: TRBD2
CDR3 DNA: TGTGCCAGCAGCGGACTAGCGGGGGCATACGAGCAGTACTTC
CDR3 protein: CASSGLAGAYEQYF

J gene: TRBJ1-3
clone size: NA
V gene: TRBV6-1
D gene: TRBD1
CDR3 DNA: TGTGCCAGCAGTGAACGGCAGGGGGCTGGAAACACCATATATTTT
CDR3 protein: CASSERQGAGNTIYF

J gene: TRBJ1-2
clone size: NA
V gene: TRBV13
D gene: NA
CDR3 DNA: TGTGCCAGCAGCTTACTTGCCGGGTCAGGGGTTGGCTACACCTTC
CDR3 protein: CASSLLAGSGVGYTF

J gene: TRBJ2-7
clone size: NA
V gene: TRBV11-3
D gene: TRBD1
CDR3 DNA: TGTGCCAGCAGCTTAGATGCGGGACAGGGGTACGAGCAGTACTTC
CDR3 protein: CASSLDAGQGYEQYF

J gene: TRBJ1-1
clone size: NA
V gene: TRBV11-2
D gene: TRBD1
CDR3 DNA: TGTGCCAGCAGGTCCAGGGGGATGAACACTGAAGCTTTCTTT
CDR3 protein: CASRSRGMNTEAFF

J gene: TRBJ2-6
clone size: NA
V gene: TRBV5-6
D gene: NA
CDR3 DNA: TGTGCCAGCAGCCCGACAGGCTCTGGGGCCAACGTCCTGACTTTC
CDR3 protein: CASSPTGSGANVLTF

J gene: TRBJ1-6
clone size: NA
V gene: TRBV19
D gene: TRBD1
CDR3 DNA: TGTGCCAGTAGTCGGCAGGGGGATTCACCCCTCCACTTT
CDR3 protein: CASSRQGDSPLHF

J gene: TRBJ2-7
clone size: NA
V gene: TRBV28
D gene: TRBD1
CDR3 DNA: TGTGCCAGCAGGGGACAGTACGAGCAGTACTTC
CDR3 protein: CASRGQYEQYF

J gene: TRBJ1-6
clone size: NA
V gene: TRBV3-1/TRBV3-2
D gene: NA
CDR3 DNA: TGTGCCAGCAGCCAAGATCGGAGCTCCTATAATTCACCCCTCCACTTT
CDR3 protein: CASSQDRSSYNSPLHF

J gene: TRBJ2-3
clone size: NA
V gene: TRBV5-4
D gene: TRBD2
CDR3 DNA: TGTGCCAGCAGCTTTCGCGGGGGTGATGATACGCAGTATTTT
CDR3 protein: CASSFRGGDDTQYF

J gene: TRBJ2-5
clone size: NA
V gene: TRBV7-6
D gene: TRBD2
CDR3 DNA: TGTGCCAGCAGCTTAGGGGGACTAGCGGGGGAGTACCAAGAGACCCAGTACTTC
CDR3 protein: CASSLGGLAGEYQETQYF

J gene: TRBJ2-1
clone size: NA
V gene: TRBV7-6
D gene: NA
CDR3 DNA: TGTGCCAGCAGCTTGTCGGGGGTTTCCTACAATGAGCAGTTCTTC
CDR3 protein: CASSLSGVSYNEQFF

J gene: TRBJ2-3
clone size: NA
V gene: TRBV11-3
D gene: TRBD1
CDR3 DNA: TGTGCCAGCAGCTTAGGGGACAGGCCAGATACGCAGTATTTT
CDR3 protein: CASSLGDRPDTQYF

J gene: TRBJ1-2
clone size: NA
V gene: TRBV5-5
D gene: TRBD1
CDR3 DNA: TGTGCCAGCACCCCGGGACAGCGGTTTAACTATGGCTACACCTTC
CDR3 protein: CASTPGQRFNYGYTF

J gene: TRBJ2-2
clone size: once
V gene: TRBV24-1
D gene: NA
CDR3 DNA: TGTGCCACCAGTGGTCCGATCACAGGGTTTAACACCGGGGAGCTGTTTTTT
CDR3 protein: CATSGPITGFNTGELFF

J gene: TRBJ2-3
clone size: NA
V gene: TRBV7-7
D gene: NA
CDR3 DNA: TGTGCCAGCAGCTTAGGACTATCTAGCACAGATACGCAGTATTTT
CDR3 protein: CASSLGLSSTDTQYF

J gene: TRBJ1-4
clone size: NA
V gene: TRBV6-2/TRBV6-3
D gene: NA
CDR3 DNA: TGTGCCAGCAGTTACTACGGGGCAACTAATGAAAAACTGTTTTTT
CDR3 protein: CASSYYGATNEKLFF

J gene: TRBJ2-5
clone size: once
V gene: TRBV7-3
D gene: NA
CDR3 DNA: TGTGCCAGCAGCTTCGGCGGGCAAGAGACCCAGTACTTC
CDR3 protein: CASSFGGQETQYF

J gene: TRBJ1-2
clone size: NA
V gene: TRBV3-1/TRBV3-2
D gene: NA
CDR3 DNA: TGTGCCAGCAGCCTCGGGACACTCTATGGCTACACCTTC
CDR3 protein: CASSLGTLYGYTF

J gene: TRBJ2-3
clone size: NA
V gene: TRBV18
D gene: TRBD2
CDR3 DNA: TGTGCCAGCTCACCCCCGGGACTAGCGGGGGGGACAGATACGCAGTATTTT
CDR3 protein: CASSPPGLAGGTDTQYF

J gene: TRBJ2-1
clone size: NA
V gene: TRBV2
D gene: TRBD1
CDR3 DNA: TGTGCCAGCAGTGGGGACAGGGGAGAGAACAATGAGCAGTTCTTC
CDR3 protein: CASSGDRGENNEQFF

J gene: TRBJ1-5
clone size: NA
V gene: TRBV28
D gene: TRBD1
CDR3 DNA: TGTGCCAGCAGTCCTAAGACAGGGATGATTCAGCCCCAGCATTTT
CDR3 protein: CASSPKTGMIQPQHF

J gene: TRBJ2-2
clone size: NA
V gene: TRBV7-3
D gene: TRBD2
CDR3 DNA: TGTGCCAGCAGCCGCGGACTAGCGGGAGAGGTTGGTTCCGGGGAGCTGTTTTTT
CDR3 protein: CASSRGLAGEVGSGELFF

J gene: TRBJ1-5
clone size: NA
V gene: TRBV5-8
D gene: NA
CDR3 DNA: TGTGCCAGCAGCTTGCAGGGGCTCAGCAATCAGCCCCAGCATTTT
CDR3 protein: CASSLQGLSNQPQHF

J gene: TRBJ1-2
clone size: NA
V gene: TRBV2
D gene: NA
CDR3 DNA: TGTGCCAGCAGTGAAGAACAATACTATGGCTACACCTTC
CDR3 protein: CASSEEQYYGYTF

J gene: TRBJ2-3
clone size: few
V gene: TRBV11-3
D gene: TRBD1
CDR3 DNA: TGTGCCAGCAGCACCGGACAGGGTACTAGCACAGATACGCAGTATTTT
CDR3 protein: CASSTGQGTSTDTQYF

J gene: TRBJ1-5
clone size: few
V gene: TRBV28
D gene: TRBD1
CDR3 DNA: TGTGCCAGCAGTTTACGCGGGACAGAGTATCAGCCCCAGCATTTT
CDR3 protein: CASSLRGTEYQPQHF

J gene: TRBJ2-1
clone size: NA
V gene: TRBV15
D gene: NA
CDR3 DNA: TGTGCCACCAGCAGAGATGGGACACGCCACAATGAGCAGTTCTTC
CDR3 protein: CATSRDGTRHNEQFF

J gene: TRBJ2-1
clone size: NA
V gene: TRBV24-1
D gene: TRBD2
CDR3 DNA: TGTGCCACCAGTGTGGGACTAGCGGGGTACAATGAGCAGTTCTTC
CDR3 protein: CATSVGLAGYNEQFF

J gene: TRBJ2-3
clone size: NA
V gene: TRBV6-5
D gene: TRBD1
CDR3 DNA: TGTGCCAGCAACCGAGACAGGGTTAACACAGATACGCAGTATTTT
CDR3 protein: CASNRDRVNTDTQYF

J gene: TRBJ2-5
clone size: NA
V gene: TRBV6-6
D gene: TRBD2
CDR3 DNA: TGTGCCAGCAGTTACGTGGGACTAGGCCGCCAAGAGACCCAGTACTTC
CDR3 protein: CASSYVGLGRQETQYF

J gene: TRBJ2-7
clone size: NA
V gene: TRBV6-5
D gene: TRBD1
CDR3 DNA: TGTGCCAGCAGACCACTCCTCCAGGGGGTCCACGAGCAGTACTTC
CDR3 protein: CASRPLLQGVHEQYF

J gene: TRBJ1-1
clone size: NA
V gene: TRBV6-6
D gene: TRBD1
CDR3 DNA: TGTGCCAGCAGCTCCGGGACAGGGGGGAACACTGAAGCTTTCTTT
CDR3 protein: CASSSGTGGNTEAFF

J gene: TRBJ2-5
clone size: NA
V gene: TRBV7-9
D gene: TRBD1
CDR3 DNA: TGTGCCAGCAGCTTTCGACAGGGCCAAGAGACCCAGTACTTC
CDR3 protein: CASSFRQGQETQYF